The clone carrying this TCR beta chain turned up a few times. V shed 2 bases and J shed 5 bases, with 14 bases lying between them. This CDR3 region has 14 residues. CDR1 is SGHKS, CDR2 YYEKEE, per germline (reference sequence). This record comes from a study of blood T cell repertoires in COVID-19. Looking at the study overall: The analysed material was cDNA or gDNA that came from T cells, B-cell-depleted T cells, or PBMCs.

Libraries were prepared by immunoSEQ multiplex PCR; TCRdb keeps only in-frame clonotypes and omits some of them. The sample lists 150,000 to 200,000 clones; approximately 80% were seen once. Recovery among Cohort 3 donors was established by two negative PCRs, clearance, or symptom resolution. The origin of this receptor is a man aged 45-60 years who had recovered from COVID-19. Input material: PBMCs or T cells enriched from blood (not recorded which). This sequence joins TRBV5-5 and TRBJ2-7; the D gene is possibly TRBD1 (6 bases). The CDR3 nucleotides read TGTGCCAGCAGCTTTTTACCAGAGGGGGACGAGCAGTACTTC. It encodes CASSFLPEGDEQYF.